These T cell receptor beta chains were read from a single sample in a study of glioma-infiltrating T cells after dendritic cell vaccination. Using immunoSEQ multiplex PCR, the repertoire was profiled, and TCRdb retains in-frame clones only, with some absent. The sample gives almost 90,000 clones, over 80% of which show up once; roughly 6.8% is in the top ten. This specimen was blood, taken after dendritic cell vaccination. These receptors came from a human donor with glioblastoma. Both conserved end residues are part of each CDR3. D genes are given only for firm matches. Expanded clones are given a class, and other clones once, few, many or no size at all.

.	14	TRBV19	TRBJ1-2	.	TGTGCCAGTAGACCTGACAATTCCAACTATGGCTACACCTTC	CASRPDNSNYGYTF
TRBD1	15	TRBV19	TRBJ2-7	.	TGTGCCAGTAGTATGGGACAGGGGAGCTCCTACGAGCAGTACTTC	CASSMGQGSSYEQYF
.	17	TRBV9	TRBJ2-7	few	TGTGCCAGCAGTGACCGGGATTTTTGCACGGAACACTACGAGCAGTACTTC	CASSDRDFCTEHYEQYF
.	12	TRBV6-6	TRBJ2-1	.	TGTGCCAGCAGTTACGGGGCAGCCGAGCAGTTCTTC	CASSYGAAEQFF
TRBD1	16	TRBV13	TRBJ1-3	.	TGTGCCAGCAGCCTACGGACAGGGGGCCCTGGAAACACCATATATTTT	CASSLRTGGPGNTIYF
.	15	TRBV6-6	TRBJ1-2	.	TGTGCCAGCAGTTATTCGATGGGGGGTAGCTATGGCTACACCTTC	CASSYSMGGSYGYTF
TRBD1	15	TRBV14	TRBJ2-1	.	TGTGCCAGCAGCCCGCCCCGGGACAGGGAAAATGAGCAGTTCTTC	CASSPPRDRENEQFF
.	15	TRBV5-5	TRBJ1-2	.	TGTGCCAGCAGCTCCAGCCGGACAGTTAACTATGGCTACACCTTC	CASSSSRTVNYGYTF
TRBD1	15	TRBV14	TRBJ1-1	.	TGTGCCAGCAGCCCTCCCGGGACAGTAAACACTGAAGCTTTCTTT	CASSPPGTVNTEAFF
.	16	TRBV27	TRBJ2-2	.	TGTGCCAGCAGTTTTTGGCAGGGGGGCATTCCCGGGGAGCTGTTTTTT	CASSFWQGGIPGELFF
.	14	TRBV4-1	TRBJ1-2	.	TGCGCCAGCAGCCAAGACTCGGCGGTCTATGGCTACACCTTC	CASSQDSAVYGYTF
.	14	TRBV18	TRBJ1-1	.	TGTGCCAGCTCACCAACGTCCAGTAACACTGAAGCTTTCTTT	CASSPTSSNTEAFF
TRBD2	18	TRBV7-3	TRBJ2-3	.	TGTGCCAGCAGCTCCCGGACTAGCAGGGTCCCCGGCACAGATACGCAGTATTTT	CASSSRTSRVPGTDTQYF
.	14	TRBV27	TRBJ1-6	once	TGTGCCAGCAGTTTACGGGGGTATAATTCACCCCTCCACTTT	CASSLRGYNSPLHF
TRBD1	16	TRBV4-3	TRBJ1-4	.	TGCGCCAGCAGCCAAGATTGGACAGGGATTCGAGAAAAACTGTTTTTT	CASSQDWTGIREKLFF
TRBD1	14	TRBV6-5	TRBJ1-5	.	TGTGCCAGCAGTGATAACAGGGGCGGTCAGCCCCAGCATTTT	CASSDNRGGQPQHF
.	14	TRBV4-3	TRBJ2-1	.	TGCGCCAGCGCCGGGACACTCTCCTACAATGAGCAGTTCTTC	CASAGTLSYNEQFF
.	15	TRBV19	TRBJ2-5	.	TGTGCCAGTAGTATAAGCGCTAGCTATTGGGAGACCCAGTACTTC	CASSISASYWETQYF
.	13	TRBV13	TRBJ2-2	.	TGTGCCAGCAGCATAGAGGGGGCCGGGGAGCTGTTTTTT	CASSIEGAGELFF
TRBD1	16	TRBV4-1	TRBJ2-7	.	TGCGCCAGCAGCCCTAGTTCCGGGACAGAAGTCTACGAGCAGTACTTC	CASSPSSGTEVYEQYF
TRBD1	17	TRBV7-2	TRBJ2-2	.	TGTGCCAGCAGCTTCCCCCAAGACAGGGATTACACCGGGGAGCTGTTTTTT	CASSFPQDRDYTGELFF
.	12	TRBV6-1	TRBJ1-1	.	TGTGCCAGCAGTGATCAACGGGATGAAGCTTTCTTT	CASSDQRDEAFF
.	15	TRBV5-1	TRBJ2-3	.	TGCGCCAGCAGCTTCAACGGGGGATACACAGATACGCAGTATTTT	CASSFNGGYTDTQYF
.	14	TRBV5-6	TRBJ1-3	.	TGTGCCAGCAGCTTGGGGGGGGACGGAAACACCATATATTTT	CASSLGGDGNTIYF
.	14	TRBV6-6	TRBJ1-1	.	TGTGCCAGCAGTTACTTGACAGGTAACACTGAAGCTTTCTTT	CASSYLTGNTEAFF
.	14	TRBV30	TRBJ1-1	once	TGTGCCTGGAGTAGGGGGGGCGCGGATGCGGGAGCTTTCTTT	CAWSRGGADAGAFF
TRBD1	16	TRBV5-4	TRBJ1-6	.	TGTGCCAGCAGCTACCCCCAGGGGGCGTCTGACTCACCCCTCCACTTT	CASSYPQGASDSPLHF
TRBD1	13	TRBV27	TRBJ1-5	.	TGTGCCAGCGGCGGACAGGGGAATCAGCCCCAGCATTTT	CASGGQGNQPQHF
.	13	TRBV27	TRBJ1-4	.	TGTGCCAGCAGTTCACAGGATAATGAAAAACTGTTTTTT	CASSSQDNEKLFF
TRBD1	15	TRBV5-1	TRBJ1-4	once	TGCGCCAGCAGCTTGGAGGGGGCGACTAATGAAAAACTGTTTTTT	CASSLEGATNEKLFF
TRBD1	13	TRBV5-4	TRBJ1-2	.	TGTGCCAGCAGCTCCGACAGGGAGTATGGCTACACCTTC	CASSSDREYGYTF
TRBD1	12	TRBV29-1	TRBJ1-4	.	TGCAGCGGGGGGACAGTTAATGAAAAACTGTTTTTT	CSGGTVNEKLFF
.	16	TRBV7-2	TRBJ1-2	.	TGTGCCAGCAGCCCCGAAGCCCCGACAACTAACTATGGCTACACCTTC	CASSPEAPTTNYGYTF
.	15	TRBV14	TRBJ2-7	.	TGTGCCAGCAGCCCAACCGATACAGGGCTCTACGAGCAGTACTTC	CASSPTDTGLYEQYF
.	14	TRBV27	TRBJ1-5	.	TGTGCCAGCAGTTTATCGGGCAGGAATCAGCCCCAGCATTTT	CASSLSGRNQPQHF
TRBD1	16	TRBV5-1	TRBJ1-6	once	TGCGCCAGCAGCTTGGGGGACAGGGGGCTTCTATCACCCCTCCACTTT	CASSLGDRGLLSPLHF
.	14	TRBV4-1	TRBJ1-1	.	TGCGCCAGCAGCCAAGGAGCTATGAACACTGAAGCTTTCTTT	CASSQGAMNTEAFF
TRBD1	16	TRBV4-2	TRBJ1-5	.	TGTGCCAGCAGCCAAGATCTTTCAGGGGGGAAGCAGCCCCAGCATTTT	CASSQDLSGGKQPQHF
.	15	TRBV7-2	TRBJ1-1	.	TGTGCCAGCACCCAGGGGCGCCCCGGGGCTACTGAAGCTTTCTTT	CASTQGRPGATEAFF
TRBD1	15	TRBV19	TRBJ1-4	.	TGTGCCAGTAGTACACAGGGGGCGCTGAATGAAAAACTGTTTTTT	CASSTQGALNEKLFF
TRBD2	14	TRBV19	TRBJ2-7	.	TGTGCCAGTAGACCTAGCGGGGGCCGAGGCGAGCAGTACTTC	CASRPSGGRGEQYF
.	11	TRBV11-1	TRBJ1-2	.	TGTGCCAGCAGCTCCAGCTATGGCTACACCTTC	CASSSSYGYTF
TRBD1	14	TRBV5-1	TRBJ1-2	.	TGCGCCAGCGGACCCGACAGGGCCAACTATGGCTACACCTTC	CASGPDRANYGYTF
.	13	TRBV30	TRBJ1-2	.	TGTGCCTGGGGTGAACAGAGCAACTATGGCTACACCTTC	CAWGEQSNYGYTF
TRBD1	13	TRBV11-2	TRBJ1-2	.	TGTGCCAGCAGCCAGGGACAGGACTATGGCTACACCTTC	CASSQGQDYGYTF
TRBD1	16	TRBV6-6	TRBJ1-5	.	TGTGCCAGCATTAGAGGACAGGCCGGGGACAATCAGCCCCAGCATTTT	CASIRGQAGDNQPQHF
TRBD2	13	TRBV29-1	TRBJ2-1	few	TGCAGCGTTGAAGACGGACTAGGGAATGAGCAGTTCTTC	CSVEDGLGNEQFF
TRBD2	15	TRBV5-6	TRBJ2-3	.	TGTGCCAGCAGCTTGGCTAGCGGGGGCGGAGATACGCAGTATTTT	CASSLASGGGDTQYF
.	15	TRBV29-1	TRBJ1-2	.	TGCAGCGTTGAAGGCCGGGAGGACTCTAACTATGGCTACACCTTC	CSVEGREDSNYGYTF